The rows below give T cell receptor beta chains drawn from one sample of a study of OX40 agonist ivuxolimab in advanced cancers. Repertoires were generated with immunoSEQ multiplex PCR, while TCRdb's copy carries only in-frame clones and drops some. The sample contains more than 95,000 clones, 80% to 90% of which appear only once. The material sequenced was CD4+ or CD8+ T cells sorted from blood, taken in a trial of the OX40 agonist ivuxolimab. All receptors come from an adult with an advanced solid tumor such as melanoma, head and neck, liver or kidney cancer. Both conserved end residues are part of each CDR3. Fields, in order: J gene, D gene, V gene, clone size, CDR3 DNA, CDR3 protein. D genes are given only for firm matches. Clone size is stated in some rows and not others, as once, few, many or a class when expanded.

J: TRBJ1-6
D: TRBD1
V: TRBV4-3
size: -
DNA: TGCGCCAGCAGCCAAGGGACAGGGGGCCATTCACCCCTCCACTTT
CDR3: CASSQGTGGHSPLHF

J: TRBJ2-2
D: -
V: TRBV6-1
size: -
DNA: TGTGCCAGACAGGGTCTGGGCGGGGAGCTGTTTTTT
CDR3: CARQGLGGELFF

J: TRBJ2-5
D: -
V: TRBV18
size: -
DNA: TGTGCCAGCTCACCTCTAAGGGACACAGAGACCCAGTACTTC
CDR3: CASSPLRDTETQYF

J: TRBJ1-1
D: -
V: TRBV2
size: -
DNA: TGTGCCAGTGAGGGGACTACAGGGTTGAGTGAAGCTTTCTTT
CDR3: CASEGTTGLSEAFF

J: TRBJ2-7
D: TRBD1
V: TRBV27
size: -
DNA: TGTGCCAGCAGTTTCTCATCGGGGACAGGGGGCGAGCAGTACTTC
CDR3: CASSFSSGTGGEQYF

J: TRBJ2-7
D: TRBD1
V: TRBV25-1
size: -
DNA: TGTGCCAGCAGCGCAACAGGGGGTGTCCGCGAGCAGTACTTC
CDR3: CASSATGGVREQYF

J: TRBJ1-3
D: -
V: TRBV15
size: -
DNA: TGTGCCACCAGCAGAGGGGACGGGTTTCTGAATGGAAACACCATATATTTT
CDR3: CATSRGDGFLNGNTIYF

J: TRBJ1-3
D: -
V: TRBV7-2
size: -
DNA: TGTGCCAGCAGCACCCAAAGCTCTGGAAACACCATATATTTT
CDR3: CASSTQSSGNTIYF

J: TRBJ2-6
D: -
V: TRBV5-4
size: -
DNA: TGTGCCAGCAGCTTACAGGGATCTGGGGCCAACGTCCTGACTTTC
CDR3: CASSLQGSGANVLTF

J: TRBJ1-4
D: TRBD1
V: TRBV4-3
size: -
DNA: TGCGCCAGCAGCCGACAGGCGGAAACAGGGACAGGGGGGGAAAAACTGTTTTTT
CDR3: CASSRQAETGTGGEKLFF

J: TRBJ2-5
D: TRBD1
V: TRBV6-6
size: -
DNA: TGTGCCAGCAGTTACTCGAGGACAGGGAAGGAGACCCAGTACTTC
CDR3: CASSYSRTGKETQYF

J: TRBJ2-1
D: TRBD2
V: TRBV29-1
size: -
DNA: TGCAGCGCTTGCGTCTCGGGAGGTGGCAATGAGCAGTTCTTC
CDR3: CSACVSGGGNEQFF

J: TRBJ2-5
D: TRBD2
V: TRBV27
size: -
DNA: TGTGCCAGCAGTTTATCAGGGAGCGGGGGTTCCCAAGAGACCCAGTACTTC
CDR3: CASSLSGSGGSQETQYF

J: TRBJ1-3
D: TRBD1
V: TRBV2
size: -
DNA: TGTGCCAGCAGTCAACAGGGGTACTCTGGAAACACCATATATTTT
CDR3: CASSQQGYSGNTIYF

J: TRBJ2-3
D: -
V: TRBV6-5
size: -
DNA: TGTGCCAGCAGTTACTCTTTGGGGTATACGCAGTATTTT
CDR3: CASSYSLGYTQYF

J: TRBJ1-3
D: -
V: TRBV6-5
size: -
DNA: TGTGCCAGCTCGGGCCAGGGCCCATATGAAAACACCATATATTTT
CDR3: CASSGQGPYENTIYF

J: TRBJ2-7
D: -
V: TRBV7-2
size: -
DNA: TGTGCCAGCAGCTTATCAGAATCCTACGAGCAGTACTTC
CDR3: CASSLSESYEQYF

J: TRBJ2-5
D: -
V: TRBV7-8
size: once
DNA: TGTGCCAGCAGCTCTCGGACTAATAAGAGGGAGACCCAGTACTTC
CDR3: CASSSRTNKRETQYF

J: TRBJ2-2
D: -
V: TRBV11-3
size: -
DNA: TGTGCCAGCCGTGGTTTGAACACCGGGGAGCTGTTTTTT
CDR3: CASRGLNTGELFF

J: TRBJ1-2
D: -
V: TRBV7-6
size: -
DNA: TGTGCCAGCAGCTTAGTCCAGGGTGTTGGCTACACCTTC
CDR3: CASSLVQGVGYTF

J: TRBJ1-1
D: -
V: TRBV5-1
size: -
DNA: TGCGCCAGCAGCCCTCAGCCCGGGAGCACTGAAGCTTTCTTT
CDR3: CASSPQPGSTEAFF

J: TRBJ2-7
D: -
V: TRBV2
size: -
DNA: TGTGCCAGCAGTGTTATTGGAACCGAGCAGTACTTC
CDR3: CASSVIGTEQYF

J: TRBJ2-3
D: -
V: TRBV7-3
size: -
DNA: TGTGCCAGCAGCTTAGCGGGCGTTGATACGCAGTATTTT
CDR3: CASSLAGVDTQYF

J: TRBJ1-4
D: TRBD1
V: TRBV4-1
size: -
DNA: TGCGCCAGCAGCCAAGTACTACAGGGGGCGGCTAATGAAAAACTGTTTTTT
CDR3: CASSQVLQGAANEKLFF

J: TRBJ2-3
D: TRBD2
V: TRBV7-2
size: few
DNA: TGTGCCAGCAGCTTCTTTGGACTAGGAACAGATACGCAGTATTTT
CDR3: CASSFFGLGTDTQYF

J: TRBJ2-5
D: -
V: TRBV6-6
size: -
DNA: TGTGCCAGCAGTTACCGACAGTGGGAAAGCGAGACCCAGTACTTC
CDR3: CASSYRQWESETQYF

J: TRBJ2-1
D: TRBD2
V: TRBV6-6
size: -
DNA: TGTGCCAGCTGCCGACTAGCGGGGCGGGACAATGAGCAGTTCTTC
CDR3: CASCRLAGRDNEQFF

J: TRBJ2-6
D: -
V: TRBV6-6
size: -
DNA: TGTGCCAGCAGTTACTCACAGGGCTCTGGGGCCAACGTCCTGACTTTC
CDR3: CASSYSQGSGANVLTF

J: TRBJ2-1
D: -
V: TRBV6-5
size: -
DNA: TGTGCCAGCAGTTGGACCGGGATGAGCGACAATGAGCAGTTCTTC
CDR3: CASSWTGMSDNEQFF

J: TRBJ1-5
D: TRBD1
V: TRBV6-5
size: -
DNA: TGTGCCAGCAGTTACGGGACAGGGCCCAATCAGCCCCAGCATTTT
CDR3: CASSYGTGPNQPQHF

J: TRBJ1-2
D: TRBD1
V: TRBV11-2
size: -
DNA: TGTGCCAGCAGGTCTATTAGGGGGCCGCATAAAAGGCTCTATGGCTACACCTTC
CDR3: CASRSIRGPHKRLYGYTF

J: TRBJ2-2
D: TRBD1
V: TRBV6-5
size: once
DNA: TGTGCCAGCAGTTACTCGGGACAGGGCATCACCGGGGAGCTGTTTTTT
CDR3: CASSYSGQGITGELFF

J: TRBJ1-2
D: TRBD1
V: TRBV28
size: -
DNA: TGTGCCAGCAGCAAACAGGGGGCGCAGTCTCTCTCTGGCTACACCTTC
CDR3: CASSKQGAQSLSGYTF

J: TRBJ2-1
D: TRBD1
V: TRBV6-6
size: -
DNA: TGTGCCAGCAGTCCAGGGGGTTGGGGTAATGAGCAGTTCTTC
CDR3: CASSPGGWGNEQFF

J: TRBJ1-1
D: -
V: TRBV18
size: -
DNA: TGTGCCAGCTCACCACCAGGGAACACTGAAGCTTTCTTT
CDR3: CASSPPGNTEAFF

J: TRBJ2-2
D: TRBD1
V: TRBV7-3
size: -
DNA: TGTGCCAGCAGCTTAACGGGACAGGGAACCGGGGAGCTGTTTTTT
CDR3: CASSLTGQGTGELFF

J: TRBJ2-7
D: -
V: TRBV28
size: -
DNA: TGTGCCAGCAGTTTAGTAAAGAGCTACGAGCAGTACTTC
CDR3: CASSLVKSYEQYF

J: TRBJ2-7
D: -
V: TRBV2
size: -
DNA: TGTGCCAGCACGGGTGCCTACGAGCAGTACTTC
CDR3: CASTGAYEQYF

J: TRBJ1-6
D: -
V: TRBV10-3
size: once
DNA: TGTGCCATCAGTGAGTCGGGAGGGATGAATTCACCCCTCCACTTT
CDR3: CAISESGGMNSPLHF

J: TRBJ2-3
D: -
V: TRBV9
size: -
DNA: TGTGCCAGCAGCGCGATCACAGATACGCAGTATTTT
CDR3: CASSAITDTQYF

J: TRBJ2-7
D: TRBD1
V: TRBV5-1
size: -
DNA: TGCGCCAGCAGCTTGGTCGGGACAGGGGTAGACGAGGAGCAGTACTTC
CDR3: CASSLVGTGVDEEQYF

J: TRBJ2-3
D: -
V: TRBV28
size: -
DNA: TGTGCCACCTCTCCCAGGGCAAATACGCAGTATTTT
CDR3: CATSPRANTQYF